The TCR beta chain described here comes from a study of patients and donors after allogeneic stem cell transplantation. V shed 0 bases, J shed 4 bases, and the junction held 11 bases outside the gene matches. The CDR3 has 18 amino acids. Looked up from germline, CDR1 is DFQATT and CDR2 is SNEGSKA (reference sequence). TCRdb ran MiXCR on the RT-PCR reads and lists one entry per CDR3 protein. The repertoire has about a million distinct CDR3 sequences, more than 15% of them found once; the top ten carry about 6%. This clonotype was seen a few times. The source of this sequence is a human donor who was either an allogeneic HSCT recipient or a stem cell or donor lymphocyte infusion donor (not recorded which). It is not recorded whose cells these are; they may come from a transplant donor. V and J are TRBV20-1 and TRBJ1-5, with 11 bases identical to TRBD1. The sample consisted of blood, either unsorted or a sorted T cell fraction (not recorded which). The DNA of the CDR3 is TGCAGTGCTAGAGATGTTACAGGACAGGGGGCGGCGAATCAGCCCCAGCATTTT. Translating it yields CSARDVTGQGAANQPQHF.